A selection of T cell receptor beta chains follows, all from one sample in a study of follicular helper T cells after annual influenza vaccination. This table comes from immunoSEQ multiplex PCR, and its TCRdb copy is limited to in-frame clones, with some not included. The sample shows approximately 10,000 clones, roughly 80% of them seen only once. The source was CXCR5+ CD38- circulating T follicular helper cells from blood, collected 7 days after influenza vaccination. The source is an adult who received the influenza vaccine. Each CDR3 is given with its conserved first and last residue. A D gene is named only where the DNA matches it firmly. Size is omitted from some rows. Given values are once, few, many or a class for expanded clones.

V: TRBV10-3; size: .; J: TRBJ2-1; D: .; DNA: TGTGCCATCAGCCCGGGGGCAGGGGAGCAGTTCTTC; CDR3: CAISPGAGEQFF
V: TRBV6-1; size: .; J: TRBJ1-1; D: TRBD1; DNA: TGTGCCAGCAGTGATACCATTGAGACAGGGGCAGGCACTGAAGCTTTCTTT; CDR3: CASSDTIETGAGTEAFF
V: TRBV29-1; size: once; J: TRBJ1-3; D: .; DNA: TGCAGCGTTGAAACTGGAAACACCATATATTTT; CDR3: CSVETGNTIYF
V: TRBV5-4; size: .; J: TRBJ1-2; D: .; DNA: TGTGCCAGCAGCTTGGAAGCAAGCGTAACAGGACCCCATGGCTACACCTTC; CDR3: CASSLEASVTGPHGYTF
V: TRBV6-5; size: .; J: TRBJ1-6; D: .; DNA: TGTGCCAGCAGTTATCAGACCGGGGGTTCACCCCTCCACTTT; CDR3: CASSYQTGGSPLHF
V: TRBV7-9; size: .; J: TRBJ2-7; D: .; DNA: TGTGCCAGCAGTAACACAGGGTCGAGTAGGCAGTACTTC; CDR3: CASSNTGSSRQYF
V: TRBV6-5; size: few; J: TRBJ1-3; D: .; DNA: TGTGCCAGCAGGCCCGGGGGCTCTGGAAACACCATATATTTT; CDR3: CASRPGGSGNTIYF
V: TRBV11-3; size: .; J: TRBJ1-1; D: .; DNA: TGTGCCAGCAGCCCGGCCAGAAACACTGGAGCTTTCTTT; CDR3: CASSPARNTGAFF
V: TRBV5-6; size: .; J: TRBJ2-1; D: TRBD2; DNA: TGTGCCAGCAGCTTGTCTTACGGGGGGAAAAGCAATGAGCAGTTCTTC; CDR3: CASSLSYGGKSNEQFF
V: TRBV5-4; size: once; J: TRBJ2-3; D: .; DNA: TGTGCCAGCAGCTTGGCGGGGATAACAGATACGCAGTATTTT; CDR3: CASSLAGITDTQYF